This TCR beta chain was sequenced for a study of PD-L1 blockade in urothelial cancer. At the level of the study: Males with urothelial cancer arising in the bladder constituted about nine tenths of the roughly 29 patients.

The CDR3 has 16 residues. Per germline, CDR1 MGHRA and CDR2 YSYEKL. V shed 2 bases and J 3 bases; nucleotides not matched to a gene: 7. The data were produced by immunoSEQ multiplex PCR, yet TCRdb's version contains in-frame clones alone and is incomplete. The table lists 60,000 to 80,000 clones, 85% to 90% of them singletons. This sample's time point: peripheral blood 6 weeks after treatment start. V gene TRBV4-1 combines with J gene TRBJ2-7; 10 bases agree with TRBD1. This TCR was recovered from a man aged 60-69 years with urothelial cancer. The sequenced sample was PBMCs, obtained around atezolizumab (anti-PD-L1) treatment. The DNA for the CDR3 is TGCGCCAGCAGCCAAATCCCGACAGGGGGCGGCTACGAGCAGTACTTC. Protein sequence: CASSQIPTGGGYEQYF.